Here is one T cell receptor beta chain with its context. The antigen remains unidentified. This entry belongs to a study of shared clonotypes between healthy human individuals. Study-wide results and limits: What naive subsets generally showed was a larger estimated richness than memory subsets showed. It was the non-shared clonotypes that had lower generation probabilities than clonotypes shared by all four donors. About 5% was the fraction of naive CD4 clonotypes found shared across a few donors.

Clones were read by immunoSEQ multiplex PCR, and TCRdb kept only the in-frame ones, dropping some. The table lists over a million clones, around 98% of them singletons. The sequence was obtained from a man aged 25-40 years in good health. Material for sequencing was naive CD4+ T cells sorted from blood. The subset is: CD45RA+ positively selected.

CDR3 amino acids: CASSLKQLSGNTIYF. DNA for the CDR3: TGTGCCAGCAGCTTGAAGCAGCTCTCTGGAAACACCATATATTTT. The V and J genes are TRBV5-4 and TRBJ1-3; D call uncertain. The CDR3 totals 15 residues. The V gene's germline CDR1 is SGHNT and CDR2 YYREEE (reference sequence). V lost 1 base to trimming and J lost 0 bases, with 8 bases between them. Filled out from reference TRBV5-4 and TRBJ1-3, the complete variable domain reads ETGVTQSPTHLIKTRGQQVTLRCSSQSGHNTVSWYQQALGQGPQFIFQYYREEENGRGNFPPRFSGLQFPNYSSELNVNALELDDSALYLCASSLKQLSGNTIYFGEGSWLTVV.